Detailed here is one TCR beta chain. Its antigen remains undetermined. Germline and junction disagree at one end, which may indicate a read error. This sample was taken from a study of cytomegalovirus exposure and HLA in healthy donors (TCRdb year 2017). Background for the entire study: An earlier analysis of 587 of the donors reported 276 Gb of sequence data and 95 million to 120 million unique TCR beta sequences obtained from approximately 180 million T cells. All discovery cohort repertoires had been generated on a single sequencing platform. Among a few hundred genotyped donors of the cohort, an average of approximately 240,000 unique TCR beta nucleotide sequences were sequenced per donor, about a sixth of them non-productive. Alongside the repertoire data, information on donor age, sex, ethnicity and CMV serostatus was compiled. The study aimed to test whether signatures of past pathogen exposure could be identified by cataloging public T cell receptors. In a later analysis, previously published TCR beta repertoires from roughly 710 donors were re-analyzed and high-resolution HLA genotyping was added so that TCR occurrence patterns could be studied. An early release covering just under 650 HLA-typed donors comprised about 300 gigabases of sequencing data and tens of millions of unique TCR sequences. The study used immunosequencing to profile the T cell repertoires of approximately 640 subjects and linked those repertoires to cytomegalovirus serostatus. A later genetic analysis used genome-wide SNP genotypes for about 65% of the 666 donors, treating that subset as a discovery cohort. A separate validation cohort of more than 100 different subjects was used in addition to the roughly 720-subject first cohort. Roughly five DR-DQ haplotypes were handled as single units for association and clustering because linkage in the cohort was strong. The study combined high-throughput TCR immunosequencing, statistical association of individual TCRs with disease status, and machine learning to predict cytomegalovirus infection status. Of the roughly 400 genotyped donors, around 81% fell in the genetic ancestry cluster associated with self-reported Caucasian donors. The number of typed donors differed by locus: roughly 629-640 for A, B, C, DRB1 and DQB1; 500 to 550 for DQA1; 606 for DPA1; and around 450 for DPB1. An earlier analysis of 587 of the donors used high-throughput TCR beta sequencing to judge whether each TCR beta V gene segment behaved as functional or pseudogenic. The later analysis used no new phenotypic data to find candidate immune exposures, relying instead on TCR beta sequences and their occurrence across donors. HLA typing included class I and class II loci at four-digit resolution. The research as a whole found: A further reported finding was that TCR beta sequences accurately predicted the HLA-A and HLA-B alleles for most subjects in the first cohort. While some public TCRs were present in many individuals, most TCR sequences turned up only very rarely across donors. When HLA alleles, especially DR and DQ, strongly co-occurred, TCR associations were difficult to assign to individual alleles. Only TCR beta chains were sequenced in this cohort, and the absence of alpha or paired-chain data limited detectable features. Because counts were too low, roughly 17 rarely observed V segments, including chromosome 9 orphons, were left out of the earlier analysis of about 620 of the donors. Because HLA typing was unavailable for some donors at each locus, only the typed subset was used in association tests. Specific HLA alleles were associated with more than 15,000 TCR beta sequences at a false discovery rate of 0.05 in a later analysis. Some IMGT-functional V segments, including TRBV6-2 and TRBV6-3, could not be told apart with the 87-base-pair reads, so those segments were excluded. V-gene and J-gene trimming of TCR beta chains was associated with a missense DCLRE1C variant in a later genetic analysis, and the association was replicated in an independent cohort. Linkage disequilibrium might explain the correlated functional status among segregating V segments, but an unknown experimental factor could not be excluded. A group of highly shared sequence variants was considered likely to be a technical artifact of the sequencing pipeline. The authors suggested that the approach could potentially be extended to other disease states and immunological phenotypes. A later analysis found that most CMV-associated TCR beta chains appeared HLA-restricted, with HLA associations seemingly driven largely by CMV exposure. Cytomegalovirus status was reported to be diagnosed by the classifier with high specificity and sensitivity in both the original and validation cohorts. In a later analysis, HLA-associated TCR beta chains showed more clonal expansion and lower generation probabilities than non-associated chains that were equally common. In an earlier analysis of around 600 of the donors, most TCR beta V segments appeared in productive rearrangements about 87% or about 30% of the time, broadly matching IMGT annotations. CMV serostatus was the only immune exposure information available for the cohort. A later genetic analysis reported fewer N-insertions in productive TCRs among donors in an Asian-associated ancestry cluster than the roughly 700-donor mean. The study gave a list of under 200 TCR beta chains associated with cytomegalovirus. In a later analysis, the rate of TCR association differed among HLA loci, with DRB1 alleles having the most associated TCRs and HLA-C alleles having the fewest. The presence/absence analyses assumed that sequencing depth was roughly uniform across donors, and that assumption may not be true. In vitro tests confirmed that a few of the cytomegalovirus-associated TCR beta chains recognize cytomegalovirus antigens. A later analysis reported that several top co-occurrence clusters appeared linked to parvovirus B19, influenza, CMV and Epstein-Barr virus.

The cohort was made up of approximately 670 healthy bone marrow donors. All cohort members were sampled while nominally healthy, although unrecorded immune exposures were likely present. The donor tested CMV seropositive and was one of the 289 seropositive cohort members. Every donor gave a peripheral blood sample, and the peripheral blood mononuclear cells from that sample were used for TCR beta sequencing. The Qiagen DNeasy Blood Extraction Kit was used to extract genomic DNA from the blood cell samples. The library was prepared using the immunoSEQ multiplex PCR assay. The multiplex PCR relied on a mix of 60 forward primers for TCR Vbeta segments and 13 reverse primers for TCR Jbeta segments. Amplification of the CDR3 region of rearranged TCR beta genes was performed with a multiplex PCR assay on genomic DNA. On the Illumina HiSeq System, the amplified TCR beta libraries were sequenced as 87-base-pair reads. Regarding the original processing steps: A later analysis counted approximately 74 million unique TCR beta chains across the 640 or so repertoires, and about 10 million of these chains were shared by at least two donors. A nearest-neighbor algorithm error-corrected the raw reads and collapsed the reads into unique sequences, merging closely related sequences to remove PCR and sequencing errors. To assign V, D and J gene segments, CDR3 sequences were aligned to IMGT reference sequences. For a sequence to be retained, a match of at least six nucleotides to both a V gene segment and a J gene segment was required. Rearrangements were classified as productive when the CDR3 lacked stop codons and remained in frame with V and J, and all other rearrangements were classified as non-productive. CDR3 was defined according to IMGT convention as the region running from the second conserved V-encoded cysteine to the conserved J-encoded phenylalanine. In an earlier analysis of approximately 590 of the donors, sequences lacking an unambiguous match to a single V gene segment were excluded. An earlier analysis of several hundred of the donors called V segments functional above 56.7% productive rearrangements and segregating when the between-donor standard deviation exceeded 5%. A statistical classification framework was built for diagnosing cytomegalovirus status from the catalog of TCR beta chain sequences. A later analysis assigned V and J genes by comparing TCR nucleotide sequences with IMGT/GENE-DB human TR gene sequences. The TCRdist pipeline was used in a later analysis to assign CDR3 sequences and most-parsimonious VDJ recombination scenarios. In a later analysis, each TCR beta chain was defined by its CDR3 amino acid sequence together with its V-gene family, and reads lacking a unique V-gene family were excluded. As a way to deal with suspected cross-contamination and a sequencing artifact, a later analysis dropped hundreds of nucleotide sequences that were highly shared and had low generation probability. A later analysis calculated a clonal expansion index for each public chain from normalized within-repertoire ranks of inferred template counts. In a later analysis, generation probabilities were computed with a VDJ recombination model fitted to out-of-frame rearrangements, and the resulting probabilities were checked against IGoR. Hypergeometric tests were used in a later analysis to score TCR-TCR, TCR-HLA and TCR-CMV co-occurrence, with a repertoire-size bias correction applied to the TCR pairs. False discovery rates were estimated in a later analysis by permuting HLA or CMV assignments 20 times. In a later analysis, co-occurring TCRs were grouped with DBSCAN, and TCRdist sequence similarity was added when clustering was performed within HLA-allele-positive subsets. Repertoires with fewer than 30,000 or more than 120,000 public chains, plus five repertoires with anomalous nucleotide sharing, were excluded from co-occurrence clustering. This is the immuneACCESS table as TCRdb keeps it, with only in-frame sequences that have V and J called. A part of the clones is gone; compared with another copy, unresolved V genes explain less than half, and the rest is unexplained. From that table come the V and J calls and clone size; the DNA was used to work out D and trimming. This sample comprises around 92,000 clones, about 74% of them detected only once. Roughly 17% of the sample is held by the ten biggest clonotypes.

From its cysteine to its phenylalanine, the CDR3 spans 16 amino acids. The DNA shown is the 48-base CDR3, in frame from base 1. For CDR1 and CDR2, the germline V gene lists MNHEY and SVGAGI. Sequencing input: PBMCs. This sequence uses TRBV6-5 and TRBJ2-1, and TRBD1 may be the D gene, going by 6 matching bases. The clonotype comes from a man aged 60-69 years in good health and CMV-seropositive. In nucleotides, the sequence is TGTGCCAGCAGATACTACCGGGACATGGGGTGGGATGAGCAGTTCTTC. This yields the protein CASRYYRDMGWDEQFF.